The clone carrying this TCR beta chain was observed once. The data were taken from a study of patients and donors after allogeneic stem cell transplantation. The CDR3 is 16 amino acids. V lost 7 bases, J lost 3 bases, and 12 bases stayed unmatched. Germline-derived CDR1 and CDR2 are MNHEY and SVGEGT. TCRdb redid the calling of the RT-PCR reads with MiXCR, one entry per CDR3 protein. The sample yields 80,000 to 90,000 distinct CDR3 sequences, around 48% seen once. The specimen sequenced was blood, either unsorted or a sorted T cell fraction (not recorded which). V gene TRBV6-2 or TRBV6-3 combines with J gene TRBJ2-4, with TRBD1 matching 7 bases. The TCR comes from a human donor who was either an allogeneic HSCT recipient or a stem cell or donor lymphocyte infusion donor (not recorded which). It is not recorded whose cells these are; they may come from a transplant donor. Written as DNA, the CDR3 is TGTGCCAGCATCACCCCGACAGGGATTGACAAAAACATTCAGTACTTC. Translation gives CASITPTGIDKNIQYF.